The rows below give T cell receptor beta chains drawn from one sample of a study of T cell clusters in autoimmune cytopenias. Reprocessing the multiplex PCR reads, TCRdb reports a single entry for every CDR3 protein and omits DNA. This sample's table has about 12,000 distinct CDR3 sequences. Separately, the same data were catalogued under a study of T cell repertoires in aging, cancer and after chemotherapy.

The specimen was peripheral blood. Receptor source: a human donor in good health. Both conserved end residues are part of each CDR3. Each record gives: clone size, J gene, V gene, CDR3 protein. Only some rows state a clone size, as once, few, many or a class for expanded clones.

clone size: -
J gene: TRBJ2-1
V gene: TRBV6-5
CDR3 protein: CASSSSAGGLKVNEQFF

clone size: -
J gene: TRBJ2-1
V gene: TRBV6-5
CDR3 protein: CASSLTGYNEQFF

clone size: medium-sized
J gene: TRBJ1-1
V gene: TRBV10-3
CDR3 protein: CAIGRTGQTEAFF

clone size: -
J gene: TRBJ2-1
V gene: TRBV7-2
CDR3 protein: CASSLPAGGLNEQFF

clone size: medium-sized
J gene: TRBJ2-3
V gene: TRBV6-5
CDR3 protein: CASSYSQGVPDTQYF

clone size: -
J gene: TRBJ2-7
V gene: TRBV4-2
CDR3 protein: CASGQGGTYEQYF

clone size: -
J gene: TRBJ1-2
V gene: TRBV6-1
CDR3 protein: CASSDIGRGYGYTF

clone size: -
J gene: TRBJ1-5
V gene: TRBV6-5
CDR3 protein: CASRPDRSNQPQHF

clone size: -
J gene: TRBJ2-5
V gene: TRBV12-3/TRBV12-4
CDR3 protein: CASSFGTSVETQYF

clone size: medium-sized
J gene: TRBJ1-1
V gene: TRBV20-1
CDR3 protein: CSARDVRGVEAFF

clone size: -
J gene: TRBJ1-4
V gene: TRBV5-4
CDR3 protein: CASSSGQNNEKLFF

clone size: -
J gene: TRBJ1-3
V gene: TRBV5-5
CDR3 protein: CASSRAPGSSGNTIYF

clone size: -
J gene: TRBJ1-5
V gene: TRBV29-1
CDR3 protein: CSVVPHCMTDKAGHSNQPQHF

clone size: medium-sized
J gene: TRBJ2-5
V gene: TRBV7-2
CDR3 protein: CASSPRGLEETQYF

clone size: -
J gene: TRBJ1-2
V gene: TRBV5-4
CDR3 protein: CASSLAGQGRGGYTF

clone size: -
J gene: TRBJ2-7
V gene: TRBV6-1
CDR3 protein: CASSEPNEQYF

clone size: -
J gene: TRBJ1-5
V gene: TRBV27
CDR3 protein: CASSPGAGSNQPQHF

clone size: -
J gene: TRBJ1-4
V gene: TRBV6-5
CDR3 protein: CASRVDGIGEKLFF

clone size: -
J gene: TRBJ1-3
V gene: TRBV11-2
CDR3 protein: CASSLDGWGNTIYF

clone size: -
J gene: TRBJ2-5
V gene: TRBV5-6
CDR3 protein: CASSLEGTSGGQETQYF

clone size: -
J gene: TRBJ1-2
V gene: TRBV28
CDR3 protein: CASSLVGDRLYGYTF

clone size: -
J gene: TRBJ1-1
V gene: TRBV6-2/TRBV6-3
CDR3 protein: CASSRLTGGPEAFF

clone size: -
J gene: TRBJ2-2
V gene: TRBV19
CDR3 protein: CASNMGQLNGELFF

clone size: -
J gene: TRBJ2-5
V gene: TRBV7-3
CDR3 protein: CASSPSGTSQETQYF

clone size: -
J gene: TRBJ2-3
V gene: TRBV20-1
CDR3 protein: CSATAGVSDTQYF

clone size: -
J gene: TRBJ1-5
V gene: TRBV6-4
CDR3 protein: CASSPGHSNQPQHF

clone size: medium-sized
J gene: TRBJ1-6
V gene: TRBV6-5
CDR3 protein: CASSYEAGVSPLHF

clone size: -
J gene: TRBJ2-2
V gene: TRBV6-2/TRBV6-3
CDR3 protein: CASTYESSGDYTNTGELFF

clone size: medium-sized
J gene: TRBJ2-6
V gene: TRBV6-2/TRBV6-3
CDR3 protein: CASDSSGANVLTF

clone size: -
J gene: TRBJ1-1
V gene: TRBV6-2/TRBV6-3
CDR3 protein: CASSRPGTLTEAFF

clone size: -
J gene: TRBJ2-1
V gene: TRBV5-6
CDR3 protein: CASSFSGVYSYNEQFF

clone size: -
J gene: TRBJ2-7
V gene: TRBV10-2
CDR3 protein: CATNAQGATYEQYF

clone size: -
J gene: TRBJ1-1
V gene: TRBV5-6
CDR3 protein: CASSLGDSDVAFF

clone size: -
J gene: TRBJ2-1
V gene: TRBV11-2
CDR3 protein: CASSDSSYNEQFF

clone size: medium-sized
J gene: TRBJ2-2
V gene: TRBV18
CDR3 protein: CASSPPAQGELFF

clone size: -
J gene: TRBJ2-5
V gene: TRBV4-2
CDR3 protein: CASSQGVKETQYF

clone size: -
J gene: TRBJ2-1
V gene: TRBV20-1
CDR3 protein: CSARLLAGSEQFF

clone size: medium-sized
J gene: TRBJ2-7
V gene: TRBV20-1
CDR3 protein: CSAQHGAYEQYF

clone size: medium-sized
J gene: TRBJ2-7
V gene: TRBV11-1
CDR3 protein: CASSLNPGGGDEQYF

clone size: medium-sized
J gene: TRBJ2-1
V gene: TRBV7-6
CDR3 protein: CASSLEIADSYNEQFF

clone size: medium-sized
J gene: TRBJ1-4
V gene: TRBV5-5
CDR3 protein: CATGRGNEKLFF

clone size: medium-sized
J gene: TRBJ1-2
V gene: TRBV19
CDR3 protein: CASSIVDRETYGYTF

clone size: -
J gene: TRBJ2-1
V gene: TRBV27
CDR3 protein: CASSISRDRGYYNEQFF

clone size: -
J gene: TRBJ2-2
V gene: TRBV12-3/TRBV12-4
CDR3 protein: CARSLYTGPGELFF

clone size: -
J gene: TRBJ1-2
V gene: TRBV28
CDR3 protein: CASRGSGPLRDGYTF